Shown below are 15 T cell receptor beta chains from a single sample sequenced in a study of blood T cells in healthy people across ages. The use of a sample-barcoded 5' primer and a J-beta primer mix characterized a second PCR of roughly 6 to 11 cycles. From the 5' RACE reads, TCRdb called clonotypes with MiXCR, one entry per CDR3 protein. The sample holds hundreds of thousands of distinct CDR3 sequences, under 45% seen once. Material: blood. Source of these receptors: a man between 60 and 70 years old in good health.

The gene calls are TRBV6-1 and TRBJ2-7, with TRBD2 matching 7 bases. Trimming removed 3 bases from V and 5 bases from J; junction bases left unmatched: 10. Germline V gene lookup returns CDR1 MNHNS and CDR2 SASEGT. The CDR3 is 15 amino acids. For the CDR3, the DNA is TGTGCCAGCAGTGAGATTGCCGGGACTACGAACGAGCAGTACTTC. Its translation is CASSEIAGTTNEQYF.

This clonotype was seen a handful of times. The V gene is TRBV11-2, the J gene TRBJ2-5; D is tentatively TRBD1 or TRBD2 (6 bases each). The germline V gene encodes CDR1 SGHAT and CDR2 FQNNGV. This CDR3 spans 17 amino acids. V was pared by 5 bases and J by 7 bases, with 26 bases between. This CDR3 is CASSSWDTTDWGGTQYF. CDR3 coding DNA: TGTGCCAGCAGCAGTTGGGACACCACTGACTGGGGAGGGACCCAGTACTTC.

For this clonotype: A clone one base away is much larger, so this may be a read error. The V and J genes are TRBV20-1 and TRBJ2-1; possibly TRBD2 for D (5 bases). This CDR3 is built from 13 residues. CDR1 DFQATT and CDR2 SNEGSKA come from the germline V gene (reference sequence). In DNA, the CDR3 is TGCGGTGCTAGAGCAGACTATTACAATGAGCAGTTCTTC. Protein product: CGARADYYNEQFF.

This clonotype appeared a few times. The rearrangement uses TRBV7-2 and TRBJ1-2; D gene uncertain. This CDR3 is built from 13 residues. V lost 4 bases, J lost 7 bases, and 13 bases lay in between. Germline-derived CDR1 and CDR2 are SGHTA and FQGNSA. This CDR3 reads CASSSMDDTGYTF. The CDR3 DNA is TGTGCCAGCAGCTCCATGGATGATACTGGCTACACCTTC.

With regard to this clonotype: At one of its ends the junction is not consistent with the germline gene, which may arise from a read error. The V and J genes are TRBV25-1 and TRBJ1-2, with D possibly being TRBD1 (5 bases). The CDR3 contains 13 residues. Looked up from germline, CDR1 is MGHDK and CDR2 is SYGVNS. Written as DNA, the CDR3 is TGTGCCAGCAGCCCGACAGCTAACTATAGCTACACCTTC. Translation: CASSPTANYSYTF.

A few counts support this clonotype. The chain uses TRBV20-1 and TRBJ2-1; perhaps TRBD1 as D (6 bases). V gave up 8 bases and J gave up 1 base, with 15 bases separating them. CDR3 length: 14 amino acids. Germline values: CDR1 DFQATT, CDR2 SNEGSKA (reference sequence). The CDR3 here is CSTTLQGSYNEQFF. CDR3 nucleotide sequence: TGCAGTACTACACTACAGGGTTCCTACAATGAGCAGTTCTTC.

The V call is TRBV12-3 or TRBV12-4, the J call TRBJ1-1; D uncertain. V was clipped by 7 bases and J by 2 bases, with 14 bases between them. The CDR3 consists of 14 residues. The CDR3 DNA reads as TGTGCCAGCACCCCGCTACAGAGCAACACTGAAGCTTTCTTT. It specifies CASTPLQSNTEAFF.

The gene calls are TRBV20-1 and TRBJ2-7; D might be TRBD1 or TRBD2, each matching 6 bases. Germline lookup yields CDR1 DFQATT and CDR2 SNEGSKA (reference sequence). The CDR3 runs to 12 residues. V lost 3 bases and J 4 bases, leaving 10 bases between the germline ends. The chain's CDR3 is CSASEGGYEQYF. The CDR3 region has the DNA TGCAGTGCTAGTGAGGGGGGTTACGAGCAGTACTTC.

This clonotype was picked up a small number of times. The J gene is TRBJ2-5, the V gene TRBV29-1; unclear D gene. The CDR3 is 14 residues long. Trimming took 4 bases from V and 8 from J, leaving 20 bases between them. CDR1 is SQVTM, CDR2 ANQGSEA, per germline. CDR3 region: CSVVDGASSETQYF. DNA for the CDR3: TGCAGCGTTGTCGACGGAGCCTCAAGTGAAACCCAGTACTTC.

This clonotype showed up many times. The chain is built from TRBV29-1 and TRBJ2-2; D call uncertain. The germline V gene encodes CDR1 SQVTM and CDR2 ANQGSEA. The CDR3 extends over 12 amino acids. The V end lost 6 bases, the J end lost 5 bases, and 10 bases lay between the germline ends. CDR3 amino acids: CSVHGFTGELFF. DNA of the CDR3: TGCAGCGTCCATGGGTTTACCGGGGAGCTGTTTTTT.

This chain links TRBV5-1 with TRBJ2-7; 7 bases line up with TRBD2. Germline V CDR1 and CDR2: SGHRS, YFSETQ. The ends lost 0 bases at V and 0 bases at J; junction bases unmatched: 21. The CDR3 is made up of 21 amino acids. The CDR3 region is CASSLVGVTEAGRLPSYEQYF. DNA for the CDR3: TGCGCCAGCAGCTTGGTTGGTGTGACTGAAGCGGGGAGGCTTCCCTCCTACGAGCAGTACTTC.

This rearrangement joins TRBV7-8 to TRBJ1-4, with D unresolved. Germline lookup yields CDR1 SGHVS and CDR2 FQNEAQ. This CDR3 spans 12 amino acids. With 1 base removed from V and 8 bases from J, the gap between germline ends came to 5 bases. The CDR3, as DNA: TGTGCCAGCAGCTTAGGTCGGGAAAAACTGTTTTTT. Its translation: CASSLGREKLFF.

In nucleotides, the CDR3 is TGTGCCAGCAGTCTACGGCGGACAGGGGCGATAGCTAACTATGGCTACACCTTC. Amino acids: CASSLRRTGAIANYGYTF. This chain uses TRBV7-2 with TRBJ1-2; TRBD1 aligns across 9 bases. Germline trimming cut 6 bases from V and 0 bases from J; bases unmatched to any gene: 14. This CDR3 has 18 amino acids. The germline CDR1 and CDR2 sequences are SGHTA and FQGNSA.

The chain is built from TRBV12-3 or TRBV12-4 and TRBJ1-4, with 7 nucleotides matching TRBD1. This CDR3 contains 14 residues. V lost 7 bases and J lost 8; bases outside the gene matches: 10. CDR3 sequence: CASTPTGPGEKLFF. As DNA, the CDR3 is TGTGCCAGCACCCCGACAGGGCCAGGCGAAAAACTGTTTTTT.

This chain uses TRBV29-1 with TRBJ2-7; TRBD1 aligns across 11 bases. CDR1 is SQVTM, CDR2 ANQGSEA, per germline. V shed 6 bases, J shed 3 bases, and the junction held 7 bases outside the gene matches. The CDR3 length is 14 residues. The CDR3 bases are TGCAGCGTCCAAGGGACAGGGGGACACTACGAGCAGTACTTC. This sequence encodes CSVQGTGGHYEQYF.